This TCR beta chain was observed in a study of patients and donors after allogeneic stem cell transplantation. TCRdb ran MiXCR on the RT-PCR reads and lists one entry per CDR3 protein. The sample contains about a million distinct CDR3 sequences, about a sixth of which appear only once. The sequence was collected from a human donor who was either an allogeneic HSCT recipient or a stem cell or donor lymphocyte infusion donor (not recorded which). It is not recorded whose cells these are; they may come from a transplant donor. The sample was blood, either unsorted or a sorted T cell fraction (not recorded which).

The DNA of the CDR3 is TGTGCCACTCCGACTGGCTCTAGCACAGATACGCAGTATTTT. Protein sequence: CATPTGSSTDTQYF. The gene calls are TRBV7-9 and TRBJ2-3; no reliable D call. V lost 10 bases and J lost 0, with 14 bases in between. The CDR3 consists of 14 residues. Germline CDR1 is SEHNR and CDR2 is FQNEAQ (reference sequence).